The 9 T cell receptor beta chains below were found in one sample sequenced in a study of graft-versus-host responses after intestinal transplantation. These receptors lack a known antigen. Using immunoSEQ multiplex PCR, the repertoire was profiled, and TCRdb retains in-frame clones only, with some absent. The sample shows approximately 80,000 clones, about 89% of them seen only once. Sequences were derived from unstimulated CD4+ T cells sorted from spleen or lymph node cells, sampled before intestinal transplant. These receptor sequences come from a human donor who received an intestinal transplant.

V gene TRBV2 combines with J gene TRBJ1-2, with D maybe TRBD1 (5 bases). Germline V lookup: CDR1 SNHLY, CDR2 FYNNEI. The V gene lost 6 bases and the J gene lost 4 bases, with 9 bases spanning the gap. The CDR3 loop spans 12 amino acids. CDR3 region: CASSRDSYGYTF. CDR3 nucleotides: TGTGCCAGCAGCCGGGACTCCTATGGCTACACCTTC.

CDR3 sequence (DNA): TGTGCCAGCAGCTTGGAGGTCGCGGGGGGCGGGTCCTACGAGCAGTACTTC. It encodes CASSLEVAGGGSYEQYF. The rearrangement links TRBV5-4 to TRBJ2-7, with 8 nucleotides matching TRBD2. Germline trimming cut 0 bases from V and 1 base from J; bases unmatched to any gene: 9. This CDR3 comprises 17 residues. Germline values: CDR1 SGHNT, CDR2 YYREEE (reference sequence).

The chain has TRBV18 and TRBJ1-3, with D possibly TRBD1 on 5 matching bases. CDR3 length equals 14 residues. Per germline, CDR1 KGHSH and CDR2 LQKENI. V was pared by 6 bases and J by 4 bases, with 13 bases between. CDR3 amino acids: CASSSRQGGNTIYF. The CDR3, as DNA: TGTGCCAGCTCCTCTCGGCAGGGCGGAAACACCATATATTTT. Looking up the rest from reference TRBV18 and TRBJ1-3 gives the full variable domain: NAGVMQNPRHLVRRRGQEARLRCSPMKGHSHVYWYRQLPEEGLKFMVYLQKENIIDESGMPKERFSAEFPKEGPSILRIQQVVRGDSAAYFCASSSRQGGNTIYFGEGSWLTVV.

V and J are TRBV10-1 and TRBJ2-2, with TRBD1 identical over 7 bases. Trimming at V came to 3 bases and at J to 5 bases, leaving 9 bases not matched to a gene. The germline CDR1 and CDR2 sequences are WNHNN and SYGVQD (reference sequence). CDR3 length: 16 amino acids. The CDR3: CASSDRTGIGTGELFF. The CDR3 DNA follows: TGCGCCAGCAGTGATCGGACAGGCATTGGGACCGGGGAGCTGTTTTTT.

V is TRBV5-1 and J is TRBJ2-7; possible D gene TRBD1, 8 bases. V was pared by 4 bases and J by 12 bases, with 23 bases between. This CDR3 is 14 amino acids long. CDR1 is SGHRS, CDR2 YFSETQ, per germline. DNA of the CDR3: TGCGCCAGCAGCATGACAGGGGAGGGGCCCCAAACGTACTTC. This sequence encodes CASSMTGEGPQTYF.

This chain connects TRBV7-9 to TRBJ2-7, with TRBD1 matching over 7 bases. V dropped 2 bases and J dropped 2; count of bases not matched to a gene: 3. Looked up from germline, CDR1 is SEHNR and CDR2 is FQNEAQ (reference sequence). The CDR3 contains 14 residues. Written as DNA, the CDR3 is TGTGCCAGCAGCTTAAGACAGGGTCCCTACGAGCAGTACTTC. This encodes CASSLRQGPYEQYF.

The chain recombines TRBV5-1 with TRBJ1-4; maybe TRBD1 (6 bases). Germline V lookup: CDR1 SGHRS, CDR2 YFSETQ. V was shortened by 4 bases and J by 7 bases, with 17 bases between the two germline ends. The CDR3 is 15 amino acids. The CDR3 nucleotides read TGCGCCAGCAGCCTCTCACAGGGCGGTGGTGAAAAACTGTTTTTT. It encodes CASSLSQGGGEKLFF.

The gene calls are TRBV5-4 and TRBJ1-2; 7 bases are shared with TRBD1. Per germline, CDR1 SGHNT and CDR2 YYREEE (reference sequence). Germline trimming cut 0 bases from V and 8 bases from J; bases unmatched to any gene: 4. This CDR3 contains 13 residues. The CDR3 DNA follows: TGTGCCAGCAGCTTGGTAGGGGGCGGGGGCTACACCTTC. Its protein is CASSLVGGGGYTF.

V and J are TRBV6-1 and TRBJ1-4, with TRBD1 identical over 7 bases. Germline CDR1 is MNHNS and CDR2 is SASEGT. The CDR3 covers 12 residues. Losses at the gene ends were 11 bases for V and 6 bases for J; bases not matched to a gene: 6. CDR3 coding DNA: TGTGCCCTCGGACAGGTCGATGAAAAACTGTTTTTT. This encodes CALGQVDEKLFF.